A selection of T cell receptor beta chains follows, all from one sample in a study of blood T cell repertoires in COVID-19. TCRdb's table, derived via immunoSEQ multiplex PCR, lists solely in-frame clones and lacks some. The repertoire holds fewer than 200,000 clones, around four fifths seen once, with 3.6% in the top ten. The sequenced sample consisted of PBMCs or T cells enriched from blood (not recorded which). The receptors derive from a woman in her forties or fifties in a cohort exposed to, infected with or recovered from COVID-19 (not recorded which). Each CDR3 is given with its conserved first and last residue. Fields, in order: V gene, D gene, J gene, CDR3 protein. D genes are given only for firm matches.

V: TRBV4-2; D: -; J: TRBJ2-7; CDR3: CASSPVRSYEQYF
V: TRBV9; D: -; J: TRBJ2-1; CDR3: CASSVVGGVNEQFF
V: TRBV5-1; D: -; J: TRBJ2-2; CDR3: CASSLLEGTGELFF
V: TRBV19; D: TRBD1; J: TRBJ1-5; CDR3: CASSPTGGAGQPQHF
V: TRBV18; D: -; J: TRBJ1-1; CDR3: CASSQQGSTAGNTEAFF
V: TRBV9; D: -; J: TRBJ2-1; CDR3: CASKFGGGPDNEQFF
V: TRBV5-4; D: TRBD1; J: TRBJ1-3; CDR3: CASSLGQGRGNTIYF
V: TRBV5-8; D: TRBD1; J: TRBJ2-1; CDR3: CASSFHGQGANYNEQFF
V: TRBV14; D: -; J: TRBJ2-7; CDR3: CASSQDFRGHSYEQYF
V: TRBV2; D: TRBD2; J: TRBJ2-3; CDR3: CASSARSSGRSDTQYF
V: TRBV4-2; D: -; J: TRBJ1-1; CDR3: CASSPMGGGDTEAFF
V: TRBV7-8; D: -; J: TRBJ1-3; CDR3: CASIPDTGGNGNTIYF
V: TRBV19; D: -; J: TRBJ1-3; CDR3: CASSINPGSSGNTIYF
V: TRBV24-1; D: -; J: TRBJ2-6; CDR3: CATSDLQTGANVLTF
V: TRBV7-3; D: -; J: TRBJ2-7; CDR3: CASSLAEGNYEQYF
V: TRBV28; D: TRBD1; J: TRBJ1-1; CDR3: CASTPPGQGYDTEAFF
V: TRBV10-3; D: TRBD1; J: TRBJ1-3; CDR3: CAITRTGQVSGNTIYF
V: TRBV5-4; D: TRBD1; J: TRBJ2-2; CDR3: CASSPGDRPGAGELFF
V: TRBV14; D: TRBD1; J: TRBJ2-2; CDR3: CASKSRQGTGELFF
V: TRBV19; D: -; J: TRBJ1-4; CDR3: CASGRPTNEKLFF
V: TRBV6-5; D: -; J: TRBJ2-5; CDR3: CASFRTEDLRETQYF
V: TRBV20-1; D: TRBD1; J: TRBJ2-7; CDR3: CSASRTGGYEQYF
V: TRBV4-3; D: -; J: TRBJ1-1; CDR3: CASSLSVDTEAFF
V: TRBV30; D: TRBD1; J: TRBJ1-3; CDR3: CAWGAGQGPSGNTIYF
V: TRBV5-4; D: TRBD1; J: TRBJ2-5; CDR3: CASSSSGTAEETQYF
V: TRBV18; D: -; J: TRBJ1-2; CDR3: CASSPKNSPIGASHREYGYTF